This is a list of T cell receptor beta chains from one sample in a study of T-cell reconstitution after alpha-beta-depleted transplantation in children. MiXCR, applied by TCRdb to the PCR reads, yields one record per CDR3 protein. The sample yields 420,000 or so distinct CDR3 sequences, under 13% seen once. The sequencing used PBMCs from the stem cell graft donor, collected from the stem cell graft. Receptors were obtained from a human donor who donated a stem cell graft to a child with acute myeloid leukemia. Each CDR3 is given with its conserved first and last residue. Each record gives: V gene, clone size, CDR3 length, J gene, D gene, CDR3 DNA, CDR3 protein. The D gene is left open where the match is weak. The listing skips clone size in some rows; elsewhere it reads once, few, many or a size class.

V gene: TRBV20-1; clone size: few; CDR3 length: 15; J gene: TRBJ2-2; D gene: -; CDR3 DNA: TGCAGTGCTAGGGCCGACAGCAGGAACACCGGGGAGCTGTTTTTT; CDR3 protein: CSARADSRNTGELFF
V gene: TRBV10-3; clone size: -; CDR3 length: 12; J gene: TRBJ2-5; D gene: -; CDR3 DNA: TGTGCCATCAGTGCAAGGGGAGAGACCCAGTACTTC; CDR3 protein: CAISARGETQYF
V gene: TRBV7-8; clone size: many; CDR3 length: 18; J gene: TRBJ2-2; D gene: -; CDR3 DNA: TGTGCCAGCAGCTTAGCGCGGGACTGGCTTGGGGGTGTCGGGGAGCTGTTTTTT; CDR3 protein: CASSLARDWLGGVGELFF
V gene: TRBV11-2; clone size: -; CDR3 length: 13; J gene: TRBJ2-4; D gene: -; CDR3 DNA: TGTGCCAGCAGCTTAGGGACAGAAAACATTCAGTACTTC; CDR3 protein: CASSLGTENIQYF
V gene: TRBV5-1; clone size: -; CDR3 length: 16; J gene: TRBJ2-7; D gene: -; CDR3 DNA: TGCGCCAGCAGCTTGGGAGCCACTGCTTGGGTGGCCGAGCAGTACTTC; CDR3 protein: CASSLGATAWVAEQYF
V gene: TRBV29-1; clone size: few; CDR3 length: 12; J gene: TRBJ1-1; D gene: -; CDR3 DNA: TGCAGCGTTGCAGGGTCGGACACTGAAGCTTTCTTT; CDR3 protein: CSVAGSDTEAFF
V gene: TRBV12-3/TRBV12-4; clone size: few; CDR3 length: 16; J gene: TRBJ2-1; D gene: -; CDR3 DNA: TGTGCCAGCAGTTTATCCCGAGTCAGGGGGGGAAATGAGCAGTTCTTC; CDR3 protein: CASSLSRVRGGNEQFF
V gene: TRBV4-2; clone size: many; CDR3 length: 15; J gene: TRBJ2-3; D gene: TRBD2; CDR3 DNA: TGTGCCAGCAGCCAGGCGGGAGGGCCTACAGATACGCAGTATTTT; CDR3 protein: CASSQAGGPTDTQYF
V gene: TRBV28; clone size: -; CDR3 length: 15; J gene: TRBJ2-5; D gene: TRBD1; CDR3 DNA: TGTGCCAGCAGTTTATTGGGACAGGGGCGGGAGACCCAGTACTTC; CDR3 protein: CASSLLGQGRETQYF
V gene: TRBV5-6; clone size: few; CDR3 length: 11; J gene: TRBJ2-4; D gene: -; CDR3 DNA: TGTGCCAGCAGCGGATGGGGATTTCAGTACTTC; CDR3 protein: CASSGWGFQYF
V gene: TRBV29-1; clone size: -; CDR3 length: 15; J gene: TRBJ2-1; D gene: -; CDR3 DNA: TGCAGCGTTGGCGCCCGGTCTGTGGTCTACAATGAGCAGTTCTTC; CDR3 protein: CSVGARSVVYNEQFF
V gene: TRBV27; clone size: few; CDR3 length: 17; J gene: TRBJ2-3; D gene: -; CDR3 DNA: TGTGCCAGCAGTTTCCTTCCGCGGCCAACTAGCACAGATACGCAGTATTTT; CDR3 protein: CASSFLPRPTSTDTQYF
V gene: TRBV20-1; clone size: many; CDR3 length: 13; J gene: TRBJ1-1; D gene: -; CDR3 DNA: TGCAGTGCTAGAAGCCGCGGGGGGACTGAAGCTTTCTTT; CDR3 protein: CSARSRGGTEAFF
V gene: TRBV4-3; clone size: -; CDR3 length: 13; J gene: TRBJ1-5; D gene: -; CDR3 DNA: TGCGCCAGCAGCCAAGGGGAATATCAGCCCCAGCATTTT; CDR3 protein: CASSQGEYQPQHF
V gene: TRBV5-6; clone size: -; CDR3 length: 14; J gene: TRBJ1-3; D gene: -; CDR3 DNA: TGTGCCAGCAGCCGGGGGGACTTCGGAAACACCATATATTTT; CDR3 protein: CASSRGDFGNTIYF
V gene: TRBV5-6; clone size: -; CDR3 length: 14; J gene: TRBJ2-5; D gene: TRBD2; CDR3 DNA: TGTGCCAGCAGCCGACTAGCGGTCACGGAGACCCAGTACTTC; CDR3 protein: CASSRLAVTETQYF
V gene: TRBV12-3/TRBV12-4; clone size: few; CDR3 length: 16; J gene: TRBJ1-1; D gene: TRBD1; CDR3 DNA: TGTGCCAGCAGTGGAGGGACAGGGCTAGGGAACACTGAAGCTTTCTTT; CDR3 protein: CASSGGTGLGNTEAFF
V gene: TRBV5-1; clone size: -; CDR3 length: 14; J gene: TRBJ1-2; D gene: TRBD1; CDR3 DNA: TGCGCCAGCAGCCGGGACAGGGGTTCCTACGGCTACACCTTC; CDR3 protein: CASSRDRGSYGYTF
V gene: TRBV20-1; clone size: -; CDR3 length: 15; J gene: TRBJ1-1; D gene: -; CDR3 DNA: TGCAGTGCTAAAGATCTTCCCGGAAGGGATGCTGAAGCTTTCTTT; CDR3 protein: CSAKDLPGRDAEAFF
V gene: TRBV12-3/TRBV12-4; clone size: few; CDR3 length: 13; J gene: TRBJ2-3; D gene: -; CDR3 DNA: TGTGCCAGCAGCCGATGGGGCTCAGATACGCAGTATTTT; CDR3 protein: CASSRWGSDTQYF
V gene: TRBV5-1; clone size: few; CDR3 length: 14; J gene: TRBJ1-5; D gene: TRBD1; CDR3 DNA: TGCGCCAGCACCCCCGGGACAGGGGGTCAGCCCCAGCATTTT; CDR3 protein: CASTPGTGGQPQHF
V gene: TRBV4-1; clone size: few; CDR3 length: 18; J gene: TRBJ2-1; D gene: -; CDR3 DNA: TGCGCCAGCAGCCAAGCCCCCGGGAGCCTCCACAATGGGGATGAGCAGTTCTTC; CDR3 protein: CASSQAPGSLHNGDEQFF
V gene: TRBV7-9; clone size: many; CDR3 length: 14; J gene: TRBJ1-2; D gene: -; CDR3 DNA: TGTGCCAGCAGCTTAGTAGTTTCATCTATTGGCTACACCTTC; CDR3 protein: CASSLVVSSIGYTF
V gene: TRBV6-5; clone size: -; CDR3 length: 19; J gene: TRBJ2-4; D gene: -; CDR3 DNA: TGTGCCAGCAGTTACCGGAGGAGTCCGGGACATGGGAACCTGGTCATTCAGTACTTC; CDR3 protein: CASSYRRSPGHGNLVIQYF
V gene: TRBV5-1; clone size: -; CDR3 length: 13; J gene: TRBJ2-3; D gene: -; CDR3 DNA: TGCGCCAGCAGTTATTGGCATGCGGATACGCAGTATTTT; CDR3 protein: CASSYWHADTQYF
V gene: TRBV19; clone size: -; CDR3 length: 17; J gene: TRBJ2-3; D gene: -; CDR3 DNA: TGTGCCAGTAGTATAGTCCAAGGAACAAGGGGAACAGATACGCAGTATTTT; CDR3 protein: CASSIVQGTRGTDTQYF
V gene: TRBV20-1; clone size: few; CDR3 length: 16; J gene: TRBJ2-3; D gene: -; CDR3 DNA: TGCAGTGCTAGAGATCGGAAGCCAGGGGCCCCAGATACGCAGTATTTT; CDR3 protein: CSARDRKPGAPDTQYF
V gene: TRBV5-1; clone size: few; CDR3 length: 14; J gene: TRBJ1-1; D gene: -; CDR3 DNA: TGCGCCAGCAGCTGGGACTCAGGGACTAGTGAAGCTTTCTTT; CDR3 protein: CASSWDSGTSEAFF
V gene: TRBV20-1; clone size: few; CDR3 length: 14; J gene: TRBJ1-5; D gene: -; CDR3 DNA: TGCAGTGCTAGCCCCTCGGAGGGTTGGCAGCCCCAGCATTTT; CDR3 protein: CSASPSEGWQPQHF
V gene: TRBV5-5; clone size: few; CDR3 length: 14; J gene: TRBJ2-4; D gene: -; CDR3 DNA: TGTGCCAGCAGCCATACCGGGACCAAAAACATTCAGTACTTC; CDR3 protein: CASSHTGTKNIQYF
V gene: TRBV6-5; clone size: -; CDR3 length: 14; J gene: TRBJ1-5; D gene: -; CDR3 DNA: TGTGCCAGCAGTTACATAGGGGGGGATCAGCCCCAGCATTTT; CDR3 protein: CASSYIGGDQPQHF
V gene: TRBV11-2; clone size: -; CDR3 length: 18; J gene: TRBJ2-1; D gene: TRBD1; CDR3 DNA: TGTGCCAGCAGCTTAGAGTTCTCCGGGACAGGCGGATACAATGAGCAGTTCTTC; CDR3 protein: CASSLEFSGTGGYNEQFF
V gene: TRBV6-5; clone size: -; CDR3 length: 12; J gene: TRBJ2-3; D gene: -; CDR3 DNA: TGTGCCAGCACTAACCTGGAGGATACGCAGTATTTT; CDR3 protein: CASTNLEDTQYF
V gene: TRBV10-3; clone size: few; CDR3 length: 17; J gene: TRBJ2-5; D gene: TRBD1; CDR3 DNA: TGTGCCATCAGTGAGCCGCAAGGGACAGGGGGTCGGGAGACCCAGTACTTC; CDR3 protein: CAISEPQGTGGRETQYF
V gene: TRBV6-1; clone size: -; CDR3 length: 15; J gene: TRBJ1-1; D gene: -; CDR3 DNA: TGTGCCAGCACCAAATCTCCAGCTGGGGACACTGAAGCTTTCTTT; CDR3 protein: CASTKSPAGDTEAFF
V gene: TRBV20-1; clone size: many; CDR3 length: 14; J gene: TRBJ2-5; D gene: TRBD2; CDR3 DNA: TGCAGTGCAGCTCTCAGCGGGAGAAGAGAGACCCAGTACTTC; CDR3 protein: CSAALSGRRETQYF
V gene: TRBV29-1; clone size: few; CDR3 length: 14; J gene: TRBJ2-4; D gene: -; CDR3 DNA: TGCAGCGTTGGTCTTACCCAAGCCAAAAACATTCAGTACTTC; CDR3 protein: CSVGLTQAKNIQYF
V gene: TRBV29-1; clone size: many; CDR3 length: 11; J gene: TRBJ2-2; D gene: -; CDR3 DNA: TGCAGCGTTGAAATTCCCGGGGAGCTGTTTTTT; CDR3 protein: CSVEIPGELFF
V gene: TRBV20-1; clone size: -; CDR3 length: 12; J gene: TRBJ1-5; D gene: -; CDR3 DNA: TGCAGTGCTAGCAGAATAAATCAGCCCCAGCATTTT; CDR3 protein: CSASRINQPQHF
V gene: TRBV12-3/TRBV12-4; clone size: -; CDR3 length: 16; J gene: TRBJ2-1; D gene: TRBD2; CDR3 DNA: TGTGCCAGCATTCTGGGCAGCGGGATTAAGTACAATGAGCAGTTCTTC; CDR3 protein: CASILGSGIKYNEQFF
V gene: TRBV12-3/TRBV12-4; clone size: -; CDR3 length: 14; J gene: TRBJ1-2; D gene: -; CDR3 DNA: TGTGCCAGCAGTTCCAGGGGCGCGGACTATGGCTACACCTTC; CDR3 protein: CASSSRGADYGYTF
V gene: TRBV20-1; clone size: few; CDR3 length: 15; J gene: TRBJ2-1; D gene: -; CDR3 DNA: TGCAGTGCTACCTTAGCGGCTGGTACCTACAATGAGCAGTTCTTC; CDR3 protein: CSATLAAGTYNEQFF
V gene: TRBV7-9; clone size: few; CDR3 length: 12; J gene: TRBJ2-1; D gene: -; CDR3 DNA: TGTGCCAGCAGCTTAACGACCTATGAGCAGTTCTTC; CDR3 protein: CASSLTTYEQFF
V gene: TRBV5-5; clone size: few; CDR3 length: 12; J gene: TRBJ2-1; D gene: -; CDR3 DNA: TGTGCCAGCAGCTTGGACTTCAGGGAGCAGTTCTTC; CDR3 protein: CASSLDFREQFF
V gene: TRBV10-3; clone size: -; CDR3 length: 16; J gene: TRBJ2-3; D gene: TRBD1; CDR3 DNA: TGTGCCATCAGTTTTGGACAGGGGGTGGGCACAGATACGCAGTATTTT; CDR3 protein: CAISFGQGVGTDTQYF
V gene: TRBV20-1; clone size: -; CDR3 length: 14; J gene: TRBJ2-3; D gene: -; CDR3 DNA: TGCAGTGCCAAGGATCCGGTCGGCACAGATACGCAGTATTTT; CDR3 protein: CSAKDPVGTDTQYF
V gene: TRBV4-3; clone size: -; CDR3 length: 15; J gene: TRBJ2-5; D gene: TRBD1; CDR3 DNA: TGCGCCAGCAGCCAAGGGGACAGGGGCGGAGAGACCCAGTACTTC; CDR3 protein: CASSQGDRGGETQYF
V gene: TRBV5-1; clone size: many; CDR3 length: 15; J gene: TRBJ1-5; D gene: -; CDR3 DNA: TGCGCCAGCAGCTTGGATGGACCGAGCAATCAGCCCCAGCATTTT; CDR3 protein: CASSLDGPSNQPQHF
V gene: TRBV7-6; clone size: -; CDR3 length: 13; J gene: TRBJ2-5; D gene: -; CDR3 DNA: TGTGCCAGCAGCTTGACGGGAGCGGAGACCCAGTACTTC; CDR3 protein: CASSLTGAETQYF
V gene: TRBV14; clone size: -; CDR3 length: 15; J gene: TRBJ2-1; D gene: -; CDR3 DNA: TGTGCCAGCAGCCACACAGGGAGCTCCTACAATGAGCAGTTCTTC; CDR3 protein: CASSHTGSSYNEQFF
V gene: TRBV20-1; clone size: many; CDR3 length: 14; J gene: TRBJ1-1; D gene: -; CDR3 DNA: TGCAGTGCTTACCGTGACAGGCTGAACACTGAAGCTTTCTTT; CDR3 protein: CSAYRDRLNTEAFF
V gene: TRBV5-1; clone size: few; CDR3 length: 15; J gene: TRBJ1-6; D gene: -; CDR3 DNA: TGCGCCAGCAGCTTGGCAGGACATCAATTCTCACCCCTCCACTTT; CDR3 protein: CASSLAGHQFSPLHF
V gene: TRBV29-1; clone size: -; CDR3 length: 12; J gene: TRBJ2-3; D gene: TRBD1; CDR3 DNA: TGCAGCGTGGGACAGCTCACAGATACGCAGTATTTT; CDR3 protein: CSVGQLTDTQYF
V gene: TRBV4-3; clone size: few; CDR3 length: 18; J gene: TRBJ2-3; D gene: -; CDR3 DNA: TGCGCCAGCAGCCAAAGTCAGATCGATCTGGGAGCCGCAGATACGCAGTATTTT; CDR3 protein: CASSQSQIDLGAADTQYF
V gene: TRBV7-9; clone size: many; CDR3 length: 17; J gene: TRBJ2-3; D gene: TRBD1; CDR3 DNA: TGTGCCAGCAGCCAGGAAAGTGACAGGGGCGGCACAGATACGCAGTATTTT; CDR3 protein: CASSQESDRGGTDTQYF
V gene: TRBV10-3; clone size: -; CDR3 length: 12; J gene: TRBJ2-7; D gene: -; CDR3 DNA: TGTGCCATCAGTGACATATCCTACGAGCAGTACTTC; CDR3 protein: CAISDISYEQYF
V gene: TRBV11-2; clone size: -; CDR3 length: 15; J gene: TRBJ2-5; D gene: -; CDR3 DNA: TGTGCCAGCAGCCCTTTTGCGGGTTGGCAAGAGACCCAGTACTTC; CDR3 protein: CASSPFAGWQETQYF
V gene: TRBV7-2; clone size: few; CDR3 length: 13; J gene: TRBJ1-2; D gene: -; CDR3 DNA: TGTGCCAGCAGCTTAGGGGGGAGATATGGCTACACCTTC; CDR3 protein: CASSLGGRYGYTF